One and the same sample provided the 17 T cell receptor beta chains below, sequenced in a study of cytomegalovirus exposure and HLA in healthy donors. Generated by immunoSEQ multiplex PCR, the TCRdb table keeps only in-frame clones and is missing some. Of roughly 120,000 clones listed, more than 70% are singletons. The sample comprised PBMCs. Source of these receptors: a man between 18 and 35 years old in good health and CMV-seronegative.

The chain carries TRBV7-6 and TRBJ2-1; TRBD1 matches at 9 bases. V was pared by 8 bases and J by 8 bases, with 13 bases of the junction left unmatched. Germline V gene lookup returns CDR1 SGHVS and CDR2 FNYEAQ. The CDR3 has 15 residues. Written as DNA, the CDR3 is TGTGCCAGCTATACGGGGACAGGGTCCCCCGATGAGCAGTTCTTC. This gives the protein CASYTGTGSPDEQFF.

This chain joins TRBV11-2 and TRBJ1-1; no clear D gene. The germline V gene has CDR1 SGHAT and CDR2 FQNNGV. Trimming stripped 3 bases from V and 11 bases from J, with 13 bases between. There are 12 residues in the CDR3. This CDR3 reads CASSFHSHGAFF. The DNA for the CDR3 is TGTGCCAGCAGCTTTCACAGTCATGGTGCTTTCTTT.

The genes are TRBV11-3 and TRBJ2-1; tentative D call: TRBD1 (6 bases). The CDR3 runs to 12 residues. CDR1 is SGHNT, CDR2 YENEEA, per germline. V lost 5 bases, J lost 15 bases, and 17 bases lay in between. The CDR3 loop is CASSLQQGERFF. CDR3 DNA sequence: TGTGCCAGCAGCCTTCAACAGGGAGAAAGGTTCTTC.

The J gene is TRBJ1-2, the V gene TRBV10-3, with TRBD1 matching 8 bases. The germline V gene encodes CDR1 ENHRY and CDR2 SYGVKD. The CDR3 length is 13 residues. J gave up 6 bases and V 4 bases, and 4 bases lay outside the gene matches. CDR3 sequence: CAISGDRGNGYTF. The DNA of the CDR3 is TGTGCCATCAGTGGAGACAGGGGAAATGGCTACACCTTC.

This chain uses TRBV5-5 with TRBJ2-1; 9 bases match TRBD1. Germline CDR1 is SGHKS and CDR2 is YYEKEE (reference sequence). CDR3 length: 13 amino acids. Trimming cost V 5 bases and J 8 bases; bases outside gene matches: 5. The CDR3 protein is CASSSTGGDEQFF. The CDR3 DNA reads as TGTGCCAGCAGTTCAACAGGGGGCGATGAGCAGTTCTTC.

CDR3 sequence reads: CASSQDLQGLQPQHF. The CDR3 coding sequence is TGCGCCAGCAGCCAAGATCTCCAGGGTTTACAGCCCCAGCATTTT. The chain employs TRBV4-3 and TRBJ1-5; D perhaps matches TRBD1 (5 bases). Trimming removed 0 bases at V and 7 bases at J, with 13 bases between. The germline V gene encodes CDR1 LGHNA and CDR2 YSLEER. The CDR3 spans 15 residues.

The rearrangement uses TRBV5-1 and TRBJ1-1; TRBD1 matches at 8 bases. Germline CDR1 and CDR2: SGHRS and YFSETQ. This CDR3 has 15 residues. After removal of 1 base from V and 1 base from J, the junction contained 3 bases not matched to a gene. CDR3 nucleotide sequence: TGCGCCAGCAGCTTGCTGGGACAGGAGAACACTGAAGCTTTCTTT. Amino acid sequence: CASSLLGQENTEAFF.

V is TRBV5-1 and J is TRBJ2-3, with TRBD1 matching over 8 bases. Per the germline V gene, CDR1 is SGHRS and CDR2 is YFSETQ. The length of the CDR3 is 17 residues. The V gene end was trimmed by 0 bases and the J gene end by 4 bases; junction bases not matched to a gene: 10. CDR3 in DNA: TGCGCCAGCAGCTTGGCCATACCCGGGACAGGCTCAGATACGCAGTATTTT. It encodes CASSLAIPGTGSDTQYF.

The J gene is TRBJ2-1, the V gene TRBV7-9; the match to TRBD2 covers 7 bases. Germline CDR1 is SEHNR and CDR2 is FQNEAQ (reference sequence). The CDR3 is 14 residues long. The V segment lost 2 bases and the J segment 5 bases; nucleotides outside the gene matches: 3. The CDR3, as DNA: TGTGCCAGCAGCTTAAGAGCGGGAAACAATGAGCAGTTCTTC. Translating gives CASSLRAGNNEQFF.

This clone was detected a few times. The V call is TRBV6-6, the J call TRBJ2-1, with D possibly being TRBD2 (6 bases). Trimming took off 6 bases at V and 6 bases at J, with 9 bases between the two ends. Germline-derived CDR1 and CDR2 are MNHNY and SVGAGI (reference sequence). The CDR3 totals 12 residues. The CDR3 here is CASSPTSNEQFF. The DNA for the CDR3 is TGTGCCAGCAGCCCGACTAGCAATGAGCAGTTCTTC.

This chain joins TRBV20-1 and TRBJ2-3; D not resolved. Trimming removed 6 bases from V and 1 base from J, with 2 bases in between. Germline lookup yields CDR1 DFQATT and CDR2 SNEGSKA (reference sequence). This CDR3 is 10 amino acids long. CDR3 region: CSAGTDTQYF. The CDR3 DNA reads TGCAGTGCCGGCACAGATACGCAGTATTTT.

The chain couples TRBV6-5 to TRBJ1-1, with D possibly being TRBD1 (5 bases). Trimming cost V 8 bases and J 2 bases, with 15 bases left between them. This CDR3 spans 14 amino acids. From germline, CDR1 is MNHEY and CDR2 SVGAGI. CDR3 sequence: CASRSSTVNTEAFF. The CDR3 DNA is TGTGCCAGCCGCTCCTCGACAGTAAACACTGAAGCTTTCTTT.

The chain carries TRBV6-5 and TRBJ1-3; D uncertain. Trimming left V 3 bases short and J 2 bases short, with 14 bases between. Germline loops: CDR1 MNHEY, CDR2 SVGAGI. The CDR3 covers 16 residues. The CDR3 DNA sequence: TGTGCCAGCAGTTATACATACAGACCAACTGGAAACACCATATATTTT. Amino acid sequence: CASSYTYRPTGNTIYF.

In this sample, this clone turned up once. The rearrangement joins TRBV10-2 to TRBJ1-1, with 9 positions matching TRBD1. The germline gives CDR1 WSHSY, CDR2 SAAADI. Germline trimming cut 11 bases from V and 5 bases from J; bases unmatched to any gene: 18. This CDR3 is built from 16 residues. CDR3 sequence (DNA): TGCGCCGGACTTTCACAGGGGGCAATGATTTGGACTGAAGCTTTCTTT. Its translation: CAGLSQGAMIWTEAFF.

The CDR3 nucleotides read TGCGCCAGCAGCGCTTGGCTGACGACAGAAAATAATTCACCCCTCCACTTT. Its protein product is CASSAWLTTENNSPLHF. The chain uses TRBV5-1 and TRBJ1-6, with a possible D match to TRBD1 (5 bases). CDR1 and CDR2 from the germline V gene are SGHRS and YFSETQ. The V end lost 4 bases, the J end lost 5 bases, and 19 bases lay between the germline ends. The CDR3 is 17 amino acids.

The rearrangement links TRBV10-2 to TRBJ2-1; TRBD2 aligns across 7 bases. V lost 4 bases to trimming and J lost 6 bases; unmatched junction nucleotides: 12. The CDR3 loop spans 16 amino acids. Germline CDR1 WSHSY, CDR2 SAAADI. CDR3: CASSGVKRGFVNEQFF. CDR3 nucleotides: TGCGCCAGCAGTGGGGTAAAGCGGGGTTTTGTCAATGAGCAGTTCTTC.

This chain connects TRBV10-2 to TRBJ2-1, with 9 bases fitting TRBD2. This CDR3 is built from 18 residues. J was trimmed by 0 bases and V by 4 bases; bases with no gene match: 10. Germline CDR1 reads WSHSY; CDR2 reads SAAADI. CDR3 amino acids: CASSAGIAGASSYNEQFF. The CDR3 DNA sequence: TGCGCCAGCAGTGCGGGGATAGCGGGAGCGAGCTCCTACAATGAGCAGTTCTTC.